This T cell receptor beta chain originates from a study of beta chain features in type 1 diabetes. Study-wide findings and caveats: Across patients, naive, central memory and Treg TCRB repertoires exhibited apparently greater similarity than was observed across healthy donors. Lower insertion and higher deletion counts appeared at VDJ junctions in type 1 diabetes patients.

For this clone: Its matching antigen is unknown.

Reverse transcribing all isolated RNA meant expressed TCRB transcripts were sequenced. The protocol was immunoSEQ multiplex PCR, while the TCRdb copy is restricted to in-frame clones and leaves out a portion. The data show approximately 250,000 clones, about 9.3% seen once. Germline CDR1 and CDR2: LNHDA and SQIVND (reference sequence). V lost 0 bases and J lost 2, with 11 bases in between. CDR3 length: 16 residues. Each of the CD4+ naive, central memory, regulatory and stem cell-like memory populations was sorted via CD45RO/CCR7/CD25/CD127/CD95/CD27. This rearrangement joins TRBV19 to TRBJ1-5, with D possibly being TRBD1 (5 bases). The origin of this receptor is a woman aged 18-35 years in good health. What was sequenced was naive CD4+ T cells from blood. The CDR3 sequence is CASSIEDRLGNQPQHF. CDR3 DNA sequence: TGTGCCAGTAGTATAGAAGACAGACTAGGCAATCAGCCCCAGCATTTT. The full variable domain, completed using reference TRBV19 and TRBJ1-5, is DGGITQSPKYLFRKEGQNVTLSCEQNLNHDAMYWYRQDPGQGLRLIYYSQIVNDFQKGDIAEGYSVSREKKESFPLTVTSAQKNPTAFYLCASSIEDRLGNQPQHFGDGTRLSIL.